The present entry profiles one TCR beta chain with its context. This sample was taken from a study of blood T cell repertoires in COVID-19. Participant reports of clinical history set cohort assignment. Profiling relied on immunoSEQ multiplex PCR, and the TCRdb table lists in-frame clones only, not all of them. The sample has about 220,000 clones, roughly 90% seen once. The TCR comes from a woman in her twenties or thirties who had recovered from COVID-19. What was sequenced was PBMCs or T cells enriched from blood (not recorded which).

The CDR3 is CASSQEGGFSYGYTF. For the CDR3, the DNA is TGTGCCAGCAGCCAAGAGGGGGGTTTTTCCTATGGCTACACCTTC. The chain joins TRBV3-1 (or the pseudogene TRBV3-2) to TRBJ1-2; TRBD1 is a possible D gene (5 bases). The CDR3 is made up of 15 amino acids. V lost 0 bases, J lost 4 bases, and 12 bases lay in between. Germline lookup yields CDR1 LGHDT and CDR2 YNNKEL (reference sequence).